This T cell receptor (beta chain) was captured by sequencing in a study of control samples from healthy donors and cancer patients. Only in-frame clones appear in the TCRdb table, and some are missing; sequencing was by immunoSEQ multiplex PCR. The sample includes some 220,000 clones, 90% to 95% of them seen just once. Germline V gene sequence: CDR1 MNHEY, CDR2 SVGAGI. This CDR3 region has 14 residues. After removal of 7 bases from V and 3 bases from J, the junction contained 6 bases not matched to a gene. This TCR was sampled from a man between 50 and 59 years old in good health. The genes are TRBV6-5 and TRBJ2-3; 8 bases agree with TRBD1. Sequenced input: blood. As DNA, the CDR3 is TGTGCCAGCACCGGGACAGGAGCGACAGATACGCAGTATTTT. It yields the protein CASTGTGATDTQYF.